This T cell receptor (beta chain) was found in a study of blood T cell repertoires in COVID-19. At the level of the study: COVID-19 samples, acute and convalescent, were from the United States, Italy and Spain. T cells, B-cell-depleted T cells, or PBMCs supplied cDNA or gDNA.

The germline V gene encodes CDR1 SGDLS and CDR2 YYNGEE. V was clipped by 0 bases and J by 2 bases; unmatched bases: 3. The CDR3 is made up of 15 amino acids. Study processing details: Using reference gene primer amplification, nucleated cell counts were estimated. The method was immunoSEQ multiplex PCR; TCRdb's version includes in-frame clones alone and lacks a portion of them. The D gene and trimming were derived from the DNA, and the V and J assignments and clone size from that table. This table has about 130,000 clones, around 81% appearing once. Comments on this clone: Other nucleotide sequences from this sample produce the same CDR3.

The sequence derives from a woman aged 50 to 60 with acute or convalescent COVID-19. The gene calls are TRBV9 and TRBJ2-7; 9 bases fit TRBD2. Sequenced sample: peripheral blood. CDR3: CASSVGLAETYEQYF. The CDR3, as DNA: TGTGCCAGCAGCGTAGGACTAGCGGAGACCTACGAGCAGTACTTC.